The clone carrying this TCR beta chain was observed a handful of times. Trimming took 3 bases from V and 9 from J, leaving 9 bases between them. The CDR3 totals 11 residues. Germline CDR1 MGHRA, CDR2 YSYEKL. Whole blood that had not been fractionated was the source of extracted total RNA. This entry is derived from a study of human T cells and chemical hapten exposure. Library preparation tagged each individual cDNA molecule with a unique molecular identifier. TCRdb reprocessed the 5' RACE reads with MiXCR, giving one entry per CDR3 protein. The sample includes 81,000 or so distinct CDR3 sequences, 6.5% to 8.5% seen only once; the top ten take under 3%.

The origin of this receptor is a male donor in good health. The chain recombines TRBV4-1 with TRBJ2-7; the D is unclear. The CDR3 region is CASSHAGPQYF. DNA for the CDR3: TGCGCCAGCAGCCATGCAGGACCGCAGTACTTC.